These 19 T cell receptor beta chains originate from one sample sequenced in a study of PD-1 blockade in classical Hodgkin lymphoma. Clones were sequenced by immunoSEQ multiplex PCR, and TCRdb holds only the in-frame ones, with some missing. The sample yields 20,000 to 25,000 clones, 60% to 80% seen once. Time point defined: cycle 4 day 1 (C4D1), after six to seven weeks of nivolumab. In every patient, relapse followed autologous stem cell transplantation, while exposure to brentuximab vedotin differed. Source: peripheral blood mononuclear cells (PBMCs), taken before the fourth cycle of nivolumab. These receptors were obtained from a human donor with classical Hodgkin lymphoma.

This clone has only one observation. The V call is TRBV6-6, the J call TRBJ1-5; 7 bases are a match to TRBD1. The CDR3 consists of 15 residues. Germline V lookup: CDR1 MNHNY, CDR2 SVGAGI (reference sequence). Germline trimming cut 5 bases from V and 6 bases from J; bases unmatched to any gene: 10. The CDR3 reads CASSPQTGYLQPQHF. CDR3 DNA: TGTGCCAGCAGTCCCCAGACAGGGTATCTTCAGCCCCAGCATTTT.

The J gene is TRBJ2-7, the V gene TRBV11-2; 10 nucleotides align to TRBD2. The V gene end was trimmed by 2 bases and the J gene end by 4 bases; junction bases not matched to a gene: 8. The germline CDR1 and CDR2 sequences are SGHAT and FQNNGV. This CDR3 has 16 amino acids. The CDR3 sequence is CASSLRLAGAPYEQYF. CDR3 sequence (DNA): TGTGCCAGCAGCTTACGCCTAGCGGGGGCCCCATACGAGCAGTACTTC.

The chain recombines TRBV6-6 with TRBJ2-7; 13 bases match TRBD2. In germline, CDR1 is MNHNY, CDR2 SVGAGI (reference sequence). The junction had 6 bases not matched to a gene; V was cut back by 4 bases and J by 6 bases. This CDR3 has 15 amino acids. For the CDR3, the DNA is TGTGCCAGCAGTTCCGGACTAGCGGGAGTTCGCGAGCAGTACTTC. Protein: CASSSGLAGVREQYF.

The chain's CDR3 is CASSSGGSYNSPLHF. In DNA form, the CDR3 reads TGTGCCAGCAGCTCCGGCGGCTCCTATAATTCACCCCTCCACTTT. The chain uses TRBV9 and TRBJ1-6, with D unresolved. V was pared by 4 bases and J by 0 bases, with 8 bases between. The CDR3 has 15 amino acids. From germline, CDR1 is SGDLS and CDR2 YYNGEE.

The genes are TRBV5-4 and TRBJ2-7; tentative D call: TRBD1 (5 bases). Trimming took off 2 bases at V and 2 bases at J, with 11 bases between the two ends. The CDR3 extends over 14 amino acids. The germline V gene encodes CDR1 SGHNT and CDR2 YYREEE (reference sequence). CDR3 loop: CASSFPGPPYEQYF. CDR3 coding DNA: TGTGCCAGCAGCTTCCCAGGGCCCCCCTACGAGCAGTACTTC.

This chain joins TRBV5-4 and TRBJ2-1, with 11 bases aligning to TRBD2. CDR3 size: 15 residues. Germline CDR1 is SGHNT and CDR2 is YYREEE (reference sequence). V gave up 1 base and J gave up 6 bases; unmatched junction bases: 3. The CDR3 sequence is CASSLKGLAGNEQFF. The CDR3 DNA reads TGTGCCAGCAGCTTGAAAGGACTAGCGGGCAATGAGCAGTTCTTC.

The V and J genes are TRBV9 and TRBJ2-3; no clear D gene. The CDR3 sequence is 18 residues long. Germline CDR1 SGDLS, CDR2 YYNGEE. V was shortened by 4 bases and J by 0 bases, with 21 bases between the two germline ends. The CDR3 sequence: CASSPRPIQLSSTDTQYF. As DNA, the CDR3 is TGTGCCAGCAGCCCCCGCCCCATACAGCTTTCTAGCACAGATACGCAGTATTTT.

This clone is hyperexpanded in the sample. The rearrangement links TRBV28 to TRBJ1-5; no clear D. V dropped 3 bases and J dropped 0 bases, with 12 bases sitting between them. The CDR3 is 16 residues long. From germline, CDR1 is MDHEN and CDR2 SYDVKM. CDR3 protein: CASSLHPGNSNQPQHF. Written as DNA, the CDR3 is TGTGCCAGCAGTTTGCATCCCGGGAATAGCAATCAGCCCCAGCATTTT.

The gene calls are TRBV15 and TRBJ1-3, with TRBD1 matching over 9 bases. Germline CDR1 LNHNV, CDR2 YYDKDF (reference sequence). This CDR3 contains 16 residues. After removal of 4 bases from V and 3 bases from J, the junction contained 7 bases not matched to a gene. CDR3 sequence: CATSTRTGAVGNTIYF. The CDR3 nucleotides read TGTGCCACCAGCACCCGGACAGGGGCCGTTGGAAACACCATATATTTT.

The chain combines TRBV2 with TRBJ2-5; the match to TRBD2 covers 7 bases. Trimming at V came to 5 bases and at J to 5 bases, leaving 5 bases not matched to a gene. The CDR3 spans 13 residues. The germline V gene has CDR1 SNHLY and CDR2 FYNNEI. The CDR3 DNA reads TGTGCCAGCAGTAGCGGGAAAGGGGAGACCCAGTACTTC. This codes for CASSSGKGETQYF.

The rearrangement joins TRBV6-5 to TRBJ1-5; TRBD1 agrees at 9 bases. CDR1 MNHEY and CDR2 SVGAGI come from the germline V gene. CDR3 length: 14 residues. Trimming at V came to 5 bases and at J to 7 bases, leaving 6 bases not matched to a gene. The CDR3 nucleotides read TGTGCCAGCAGTGAGGGGACAGGGATGCAGCCCCAGCATTTT. Translated, it gives CASSEGTGMQPQHF.

The J gene is TRBJ1-1, the V gene TRBV19; 7 positions agree with TRBD1. With V trimmed by 3 bases and J by 4 bases, 8 bases remained unmatched. This CDR3 contains 15 residues. Germline V gene lookup returns CDR1 LNHDA and CDR2 SQIVND (reference sequence). CDR3 residues: CASSIQDRVSTEAFF. The CDR3 DNA reads TGTGCCAGTAGTATCCAAGACAGGGTGAGCACTGAAGCTTTCTTT.

J is TRBJ2-5 and V is TRBV6-5, with 9 bases matching TRBD2. Germline V gene data show CDR1 as MNHEY and CDR2 as SVGAGI. This CDR3 contains 15 residues. The V gene end was trimmed by 6 bases and the J gene end by 2 bases; junction bases not matched to a gene: 7. The CDR3, as DNA: TGTGCCAGCAGCTCCCGGACTAGCGTACAAGAGACCCAGTACTTC. This encodes CASSSRTSVQETQYF.

V gene TRBV18 combines with J gene TRBJ2-7; D gene ambiguous. This CDR3 has 16 amino acids. The V and J ends lost 3 bases and 6 bases respectively, with 21 bases between them. The germline V gene has CDR1 KGHSH and CDR2 LQKENI. The CDR3 DNA sequence: TGTGCCAGCTCACCCCTCGGACCTCCCTCGCCGGTCGAGCAGTACTTC. This gives the protein CASSPLGPPSPVEQYF.

The chain is built from TRBV2 and TRBJ2-3; a weak D match, TRBD1 (6 bases). This CDR3 comprises 16 residues. Trimming took off 4 bases at V and 4 bases at J, with 18 bases between the two ends. CDR1 is SNHLY, CDR2 FYNNEI, per germline. For the CDR3, the DNA is TGTGCCAGCAGTGCAGGACAGCCTGGTCGTGCAGATACGCAGTATTTT. Translation gives CASSAGQPGRADTQYF.

This clone was seen a handful of times. The genes are TRBV10-3 and TRBJ2-1; D possibly corresponds to TRBD2 (6 bases). CDR3 length: 13 amino acids. The germline gives CDR1 ENHRY, CDR2 SYGVKD. Deletions cut 6 bases from V and 5 bases from J, with 11 bases between. In nucleotides, the CDR3 is TGTGCCATCAGGGGGGGTGTCGACAATGAGCAGTTCTTC. It yields the protein CAIRGGVDNEQFF.

V gene TRBV4-2 combines with J gene TRBJ1-3; 9 bases match TRBD1. CDR1 LGHNA and CDR2 YNFKEQ come from the germline V gene. V lost 4 bases, J lost 8 bases, and 6 bases stayed unmatched. This CDR3 is built from 14 residues. CDR3 bases: TGTGCCAGCAGCCCACAGGGGGCGGGAGACACCATATATTTT. Protein sequence: CASSPQGAGDTIYF.

The rearrangement uses TRBV5-1 and TRBJ1-3; D perhaps matches TRBD1 (5 bases). CDR1 SGHRS and CDR2 YFSETQ come from the germline V gene. The CDR3 loop spans 16 amino acids. V was cut by 4 bases and J by 0 bases, with 14 bases left in between. CDR3 residues: CASSPAGRYSGNTIYF. The CDR3, as DNA: TGCGCCAGCAGCCCGGCGGGACGGTACTCTGGAAACACCATATATTTT.

The J gene is TRBJ1-3, the V gene TRBV25-1; D not resolved. V lost 1 base, J lost 0 bases, and 10 bases lay in between. The germline gives CDR1 MGHDK, CDR2 SYGVNS. This CDR3 contains 16 residues. The CDR3 region is CASSEWLGRSGNTIYF. As DNA, the CDR3 is TGTGCCAGCAGTGAATGGTTAGGTCGCTCTGGAAACACCATATATTTT. Together with reference TRBV25-1 and TRBJ1-3, the CDR3 gives the full variable domain: EADIYQTPRYLVIGTGKKITLECSQTMGHDKMYWYQQDPGMELHLIHYSYGVNSTEKGDLSSESTVSRIRTEHFPLTLESARPSHTSQYLCASSEWLGRSGNTIYFGEGSWLTVV.